Following are 15 T cell receptor beta chains from one sample sequenced in a study of CD8+ T cells in alopecia areata. The treatment was: oral pan-JAK inhibitor, 5-10 mg twice daily. cDNA serving as the sequencing template came from extracted, reverse transcribed RNA. Sequencing used immunoSEQ multiplex PCR; TCRdb keeps in-frame clones, though not all of them. The table shows approximately 90,000 clones, with more than 65% occurring only once. The source material was CD8+ T cells sorted from blood, sampled at approximately week 42, from a patient treated with tofacitinib. The receptors were gathered from a human donor with alopecia areata.

The J gene is TRBJ2-7, the V gene TRBV6-1, with a weak D call TRBD2 (5 bases). The V gene's germline CDR1 is MNHNS and CDR2 SASEGT. Trimming removed 3 bases at V and 3 bases at J, with 9 bases between. The CDR3 totals 13 residues. The CDR3 is CASSDRGFYEQYF. The CDR3 bases are TGTGCCAGCAGTGATCGGGGTTTCTACGAGCAGTACTTC.

V gene TRBV30 combines with J gene TRBJ1-1; no clear D gene. Looked up from germline, CDR1 is GTSNPN and CDR2 is SVGIG (reference sequence). CDR3 length: 12 amino acids. Trimming removed 4 bases from V and 5 bases from J, with 11 bases in between. The CDR3 spells CAWTPRGTEAFF. The CDR3 DNA reads TGTGCCTGGACACCCCGGGGAACTGAAGCTTTCTTT.

The chain uses TRBV19 and TRBJ2-1, with a tentative D call TRBD2 (5 bases). Trimming cost V 3 bases and J 10 bases, with 10 bases left between them. Germline CDR1 LNHDA, CDR2 SQIVND (reference sequence). This CDR3 spans 12 amino acids. The CDR3 DNA is TGTGCCAGTAGTATTGGGAGCTCCGAGCAGTTCTTC. Protein product: CASSIGSSEQFF.

The chain couples TRBV30 to TRBJ1-2, with 7 positions matching TRBD1. CDR3 size: 12 residues. V was clipped by 3 bases and J by 8 bases; unmatched bases: 6. Germline V gene lookup returns CDR1 GTSNPN and CDR2 SVGIG (reference sequence). In DNA form, the CDR3 reads TGTGCCTGGAGCAAGGGGGCAGAAGGCTACACCTTC. It specifies CAWSKGAEGYTF.

The V and J genes are TRBV9 and TRBJ2-1, with D unclear. The CDR3 runs to 13 residues. The ends were cut back, 0 bases at V and 5 bases at J, with 6 bases in the middle. Germline V gene data show CDR1 as SGDLS and CDR2 as YYNGEE. This CDR3 reads CASSVGENNEQFF. The CDR3 nucleotides read TGTGCCAGCAGCGTAGGTGAGAACAATGAGCAGTTCTTC.

The chain joins TRBV29-1 to TRBJ2-7; D might be TRBD1 or TRBD2, each matching 5 bases. Per germline, CDR1 SQVTM and CDR2 ANQGSEA. The germline V and J ends were trimmed by 8 bases and 3 bases, with 14 bases remaining between them. The CDR3 totals 12 residues. The CDR3 sequence is CSFSGPYYEQYF. Written as DNA, the CDR3 is TGCAGCTTCTCGGGACCCTACTACGAGCAGTACTTC.

This clone was seen a handful of times. The chain combines TRBV29-1 with TRBJ1-2; D call uncertain. Trimming removed 4 bases from V and 1 base from J, with 7 bases in between. The CDR3 is made up of 12 amino acids. Germline V gene lookup returns CDR1 SQVTM and CDR2 ANQGSEA. CDR3: CSVVGSNYGYTF. CDR3 DNA: TGCAGCGTTGTAGGGAGTAACTATGGCTACACCTTC.

The genes are TRBV13 and TRBJ1-2; D gene uncertain. Germline V lookup: CDR1 PRHDT, CDR2 FYEKMQ (reference sequence). V was trimmed by 0 bases and J by 10 bases, leaving 3 bases between them. The CDR3 is 10 amino acids. The CDR3 spells CASSLGVYTF. CDR3 DNA: TGTGCCAGCAGCTTAGGGGTCTACACCTTC. Together with reference TRBV13 and TRBJ1-2, the CDR3 gives the full variable domain: AAGVIQSPRHLIKEKRETATLKCYPIPRHDTVYWYQQGPGQDPQFLISFYEKMQSDKGSIPDRFSAQQFSDYHSELNMSSLELGDSALYFCASSLGVYTFGSGTRLTVV.

The chain couples TRBV5-7 to TRBJ1-5, with D unresolved. TRBV5-7 is an ORF; its function is uncertain. The CDR3 runs 12 residues. Trimming removed 1 base at V and 7 bases at J, with 6 bases between. CDR3 in amino acids: CASSLSKQPQHF. The DNA for the CDR3 is TGTGCCAGCAGCTTGTCAAAACAGCCCCAGCATTTT.

The genes are TRBV19 and TRBJ2-1; D ambiguous. The V end lost 3 bases, the J end lost 10 bases, and 7 bases lay between the germline ends. Germline CDR1 LNHDA, CDR2 SQIVND (reference sequence). The CDR3 extends over 11 amino acids. CDR3 bases: TGTGCCAGTAGTATGGGTGCGGAGCAGTTCTTC. Encoded protein: CASSMGAEQFF. The full variable domain, in which reference TRBV19 and TRBJ2-1 provide the parts outside the CDR3, is DGGITQSPKYLFRKEGQNVTLSCEQNLNHDAMYWYRQDPGQGLRLIYYSQIVNDFQKGDIAEGYSVSREKKESFPLTVTSAQKNPTAFYLCASSMGAEQFFGPGTRLTVL.

This chain joins TRBV7-6 and TRBJ2-5; D uncertain. Trimming removed 1 base at V and 2 bases at J, with 8 bases between. The germline CDR1 and CDR2 sequences are SGHVS and FNYEAQ. The CDR3 covers 14 residues. The CDR3 nucleotides read TGTGCCAGCAGCTTAGGGGCAACGCAAGAGACCCAGTACTTC. It is translated as CASSLGATQETQYF. Filled out from reference TRBV7-6 and TRBJ2-5, the complete variable domain reads GAGVSQSPRYKVTKRGQDVALRCDPISGHVSLYWYRQALGQGPEFLTYFNYEAQQDKSGLPNDRFSAERPEGSISTLTIQRTEQRDSAMYRCASSLGATQETQYFGPGTRLLVL.

V usage is TRBV29-1 and J usage is TRBJ2-7, with D perhaps TRBD1 or TRBD2 (6 bases each). CDR1 and CDR2 (germline): SQVTM, ANQGSEA. V lost 3 bases and J lost 5, with 17 bases in between. This CDR3 region has 14 residues. In DNA, the CDR3 is TGCAGCGTTGATCTCATGGGGGGCCGGGACGAGCAGTACTTC. This translates into CSVDLMGGRDEQYF.

The chain uses TRBV11-2 and TRBJ2-7, with unresolved D. This CDR3 has 12 amino acids. CDR1 and CDR2 from the germline V gene are SGHAT and FQNNGV. Trimming removed 3 bases at V and 7 bases at J, with 10 bases between. The CDR3 loop reads CASSFIPGEQYF. CDR3 nucleotides: TGTGCCAGCAGCTTTATACCGGGTGAGCAGTACTTC.

This clone was found once. The V and J genes are TRBV2 and TRBJ1-1; TRBD1 matches at 11 bases. The CDR3 spans 20 residues. Trimming removed 2 bases from V and 2 bases from J; junction bases left unmatched: 16. The germline V gene encodes CDR1 SNHLY and CDR2 FYNNEI. The CDR3 DNA reads TGTGCCAGCAGTGAATTCCTCGACGGGACAGGGGGTTTGAAAAACACTGAAGCTTTCTTT. It translates to CASSEFLDGTGGLKNTEAFF. The whole variable domain, remainder taken from reference TRBV2 and TRBJ1-1, is EPEVTQTPSHQVTQMGQEVILRCVPISNHLYFYWYRQILGQKVEFLVSFYNNEISEKSEIFDDQFSVERPDGSNFTLKIRSTKLEDSAMYFCASSEFLDGTGGLKNTEAFFGQGTRLTVV.

The J gene is TRBJ2-1, the V gene TRBV30; D possibly corresponds to TRBD2 (5 bases). V was pared by 4 bases and J by 9 bases, with 19 bases between. The CDR3 runs to 14 residues. Germline CDR1 is GTSNPN and CDR2 is SVGIG (reference sequence). CDR3 sequence reads: CAWNGPGERGEQFF. The CDR3 nucleotides are TGTGCCTGGAATGGGCCGGGTGAACGGGGTGAGCAGTTCTTC.